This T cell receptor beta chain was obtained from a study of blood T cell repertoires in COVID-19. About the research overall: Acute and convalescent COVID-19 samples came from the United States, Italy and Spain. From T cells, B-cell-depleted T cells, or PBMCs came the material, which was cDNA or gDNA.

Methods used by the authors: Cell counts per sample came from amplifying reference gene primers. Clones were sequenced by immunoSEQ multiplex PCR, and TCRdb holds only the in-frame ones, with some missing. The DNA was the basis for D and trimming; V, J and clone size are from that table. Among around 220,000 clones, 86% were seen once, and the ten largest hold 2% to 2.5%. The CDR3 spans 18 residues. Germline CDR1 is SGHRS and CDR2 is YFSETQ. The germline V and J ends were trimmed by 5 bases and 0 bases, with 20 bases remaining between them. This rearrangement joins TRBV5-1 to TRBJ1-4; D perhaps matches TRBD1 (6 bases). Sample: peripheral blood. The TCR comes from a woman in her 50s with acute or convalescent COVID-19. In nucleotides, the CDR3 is TGCGCCAGCAGTCCATTGGGGGCCAGAGTTACAACTAATGAAAAACTGTTTTTT. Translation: CASSPLGARVTTNEKLFF.